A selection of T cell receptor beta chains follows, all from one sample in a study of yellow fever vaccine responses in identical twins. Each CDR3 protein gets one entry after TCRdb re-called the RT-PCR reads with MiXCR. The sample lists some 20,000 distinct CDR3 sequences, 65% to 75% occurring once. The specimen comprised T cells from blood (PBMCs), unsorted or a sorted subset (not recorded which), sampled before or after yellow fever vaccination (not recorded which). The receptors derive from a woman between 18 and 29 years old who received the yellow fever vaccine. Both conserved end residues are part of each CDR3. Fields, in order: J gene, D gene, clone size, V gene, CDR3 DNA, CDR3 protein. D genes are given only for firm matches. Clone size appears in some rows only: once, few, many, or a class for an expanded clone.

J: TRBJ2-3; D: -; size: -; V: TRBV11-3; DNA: TGTGCCAGCAGCTTCTCTTCGCGCACAGATACGCAGTATTTT; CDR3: CASSFSSRTDTQYF
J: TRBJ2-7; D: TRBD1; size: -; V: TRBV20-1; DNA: TGCAGTGCTCATAAGACAGGGACCTACGAGCAGTACTTC; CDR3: CSAHKTGTYEQYF
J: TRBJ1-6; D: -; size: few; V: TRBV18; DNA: TGTGCCAGCTCACCATTCGAACAGGGACCCTATAATTCACCCCTCCACTTT; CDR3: CASSPFEQGPYNSPLHF
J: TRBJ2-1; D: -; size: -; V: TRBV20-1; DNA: TGCAGTGCTTTAACTGAGCAGTTCTTC; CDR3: CSALTEQFF
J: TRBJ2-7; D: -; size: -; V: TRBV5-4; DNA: TGTGCCAGCAGCTTAACGGAGGGCCCCTACGAGCAGTACTTC; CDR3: CASSLTEGPYEQYF
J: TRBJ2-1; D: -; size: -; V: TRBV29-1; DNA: TGCAGCGTTGAAGACACGGCGTCGCGTGCCAATGAGCAGTTCTTC; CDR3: CSVEDTASRANEQFF
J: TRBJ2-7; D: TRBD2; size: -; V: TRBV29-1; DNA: TGCAGCGTTGCCGGGACTAGCTACGAGCAGTACTTC; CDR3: CSVAGTSYEQYF
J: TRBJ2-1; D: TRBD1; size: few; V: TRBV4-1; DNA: TGCGCCAGCAGCCCACCGGGACAGGGGCCGAATGAGCAGTTCTTC; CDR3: CASSPPGQGPNEQFF
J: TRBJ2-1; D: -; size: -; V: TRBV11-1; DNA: TGTGCCAGCAGGAGGCAGGGCCCCGATGAGCAGTTCTTC; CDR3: CASRRQGPDEQFF
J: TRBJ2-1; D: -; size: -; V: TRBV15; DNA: TGTGCCACCAGCCTCGAATCCTACAATGAGCAGTTCTTC; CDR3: CATSLESYNEQFF
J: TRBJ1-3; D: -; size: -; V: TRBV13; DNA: TGTGCCAGCAGCTTAGGCATGCGAGCTGGAAACACCATATATTTT; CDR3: CASSLGMRAGNTIYF
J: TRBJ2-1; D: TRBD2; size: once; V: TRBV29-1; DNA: TGCAGCACCACTTCCTCTAGCGGGTTCAATGAGCAGTTCTTC; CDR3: CSTTSSSGFNEQFF
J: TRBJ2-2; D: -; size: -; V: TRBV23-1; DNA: TGCGCCAGCAGTCAAAGGGACAAAGACACCGGGGAGCTGTTTTTT; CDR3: CASSQRDKDTGELFF
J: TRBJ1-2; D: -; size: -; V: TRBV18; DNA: TGTGCCAGCTCACCAGGGATGGCAGGTGGCTACACCTTC; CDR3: CASSPGMAGGYTF
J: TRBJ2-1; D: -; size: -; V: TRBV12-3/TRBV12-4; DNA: TGTGCCAGCATGTTTCTCTCCGGACGGGAGCAGTTCTTC; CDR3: CASMFLSGREQFF
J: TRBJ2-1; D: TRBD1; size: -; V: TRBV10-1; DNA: TGCGCCAGCAGTGAGTCAGGAGACAGGGGGGCTTTTACATACAATGAGCAGTTCTTC; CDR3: CASSESGDRGAFTYNEQFF
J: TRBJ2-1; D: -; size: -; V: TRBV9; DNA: TGTGCCAGCAGCTTCGGACGGACTCCTGGCAATGAGCAGTTCTTC; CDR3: CASSFGRTPGNEQFF
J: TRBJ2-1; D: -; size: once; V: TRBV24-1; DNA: TGTGCCACCAGTGATTTGCCGATTAATGAGCAGTTCTTC; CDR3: CATSDLPINEQFF
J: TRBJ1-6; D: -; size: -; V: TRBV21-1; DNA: TGTGCCAGCAGACTTGGACCTTCCGATAATTCACCCCTCCACTTT; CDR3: CASRLGPSDNSPLHF
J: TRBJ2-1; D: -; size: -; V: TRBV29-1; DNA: TGCAGCGTTGCTGACAGTGAGCAGTTCTTC; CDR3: CSVADSEQFF
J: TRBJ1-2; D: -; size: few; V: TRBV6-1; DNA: TGTGCCAGCACAGACATTATAGCTAACTATGGCTACACCTTC; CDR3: CASTDIIANYGYTF
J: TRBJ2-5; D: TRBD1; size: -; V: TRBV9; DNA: TGTGCCAGCAGCCTCAGGCCAGGGGGCCAAGAGACCCAGTACTTC; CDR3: CASSLRPGGQETQYF
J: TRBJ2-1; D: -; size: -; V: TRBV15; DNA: TGTGCCACCAGCAGCCCCTTGGATGAGCAGTTCTTC; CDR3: CATSSPLDEQFF
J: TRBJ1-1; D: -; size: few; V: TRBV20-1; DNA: TGCAGTGCTAGCAGAAAGGACACTGAAGCTTTCTTT; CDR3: CSASRKDTEAFF
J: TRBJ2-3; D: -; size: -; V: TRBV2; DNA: TGTGCCAGCAGTGAAGGAGGAGGCGGGGCAGATACGCAGTATTTT; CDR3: CASSEGGGGADTQYF
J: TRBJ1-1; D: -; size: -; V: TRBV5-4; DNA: TGTGCCAGCAGCTTGTTAAATACTGAAGCTTTCTTT; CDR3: CASSLLNTEAFF
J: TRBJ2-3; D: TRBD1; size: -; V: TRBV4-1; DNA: TGCGCCAGCAGCACCGGACAGGGCAGCACAGATACGCAGTATTTT; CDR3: CASSTGQGSTDTQYF
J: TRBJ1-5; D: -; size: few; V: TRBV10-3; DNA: TGTGCCATCAGCCAGGGGAATAGCAATCAGCCCCAGCATTTT; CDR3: CAISQGNSNQPQHF
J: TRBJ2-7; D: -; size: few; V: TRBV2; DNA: TGTGCCAGCAGAGGAAGGGCGGGGAGCTCCTACGAGCAGTACTTC; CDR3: CASRGRAGSSYEQYF
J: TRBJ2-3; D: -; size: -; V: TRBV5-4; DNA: TGTGCCAGCAGTTATACCAGCACAGATACGCAGTATTTT; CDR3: CASSYTSTDTQYF
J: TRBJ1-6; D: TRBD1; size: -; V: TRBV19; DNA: TGTGCCAGTAGTGGGACAGGTTATAAGGGTACGGATTCACCCCTCCACTTT; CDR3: CASSGTGYKGTDSPLHF
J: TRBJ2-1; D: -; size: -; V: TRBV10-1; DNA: TGCGCCAGCAGCTCAATAGCATCCTCCTACAATGAGCAGTTCTTC; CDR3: CASSSIASSYNEQFF
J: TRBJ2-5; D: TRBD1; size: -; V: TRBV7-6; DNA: TGTGCCAGCAGCTTAGACGGGACAGGGTTCGAGACCCAGTACTTC; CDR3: CASSLDGTGFETQYF
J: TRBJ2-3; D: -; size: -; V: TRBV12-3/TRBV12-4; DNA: TGTGCCAGCAGTTTAGGGACAGAAAGCACAGATACGCAGTATTTT; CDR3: CASSLGTESTDTQYF
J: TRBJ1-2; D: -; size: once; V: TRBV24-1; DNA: TGTGCCACCAGTGAGCTTGGGGCGCCTGGCTACACCTTC; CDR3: CATSELGAPGYTF
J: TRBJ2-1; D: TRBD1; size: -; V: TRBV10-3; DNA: TGTGCCATCAGTGCTCCGGGACAGGCCACTTCCTACAATGAGCAGTTCTTC; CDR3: CAISAPGQATSYNEQFF
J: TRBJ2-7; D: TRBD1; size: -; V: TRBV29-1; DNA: TGCAGCGTTGGGGGACAGGGGCTTACCTACGAGCAGTACTTC; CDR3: CSVGGQGLTYEQYF
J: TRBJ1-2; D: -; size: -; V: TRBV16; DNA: TGTGCCAGCACCCGGGGGGAGACGGTCAACTATGGCTACACCTTC; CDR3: CASTRGETVNYGYTF
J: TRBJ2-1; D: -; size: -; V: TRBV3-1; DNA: TGTGCCAGCAGGGCATGGGGCGCCTACAATGAGCAGTTCTTC; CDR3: CASRAWGAYNEQFF
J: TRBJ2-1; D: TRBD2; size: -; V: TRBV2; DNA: TGTGCCACCAAGACTAGCGGGACCTCCTACAATGAGCAGTTCTTC; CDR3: CATKTSGTSYNEQFF
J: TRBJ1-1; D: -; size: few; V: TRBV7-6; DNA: TGTGCCAGCAGTCGCGACGGTATCGAAGCTTTCTTT; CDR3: CASSRDGIEAFF
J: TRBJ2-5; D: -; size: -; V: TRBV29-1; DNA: TGCAGCGTTGAACTAGACGGGCAACAAGAGACCCAGTACTTC; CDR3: CSVELDGQQETQYF
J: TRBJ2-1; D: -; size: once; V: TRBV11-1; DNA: TGTGCCAGCAGCTCGGTTCCGACTACGGGTTATGAGCAGTTCTTC; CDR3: CASSSVPTTGYEQFF
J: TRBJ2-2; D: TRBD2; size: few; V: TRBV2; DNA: TGTGCCAGCAGCGGGACTAGCGGGACAAACACCGGGGAGCTGTTTTTT; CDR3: CASSGTSGTNTGELFF
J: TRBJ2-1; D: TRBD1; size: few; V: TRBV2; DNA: TGTGCCAGCAGTTATTCCGGGACAGGGGTACTTGAGCAGTTCTTC; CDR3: CASSYSGTGVLEQFF